A selection of T cell receptor beta chains follows, all from one sample in a study of CD8+CD57+ T cells in acquired aplastic anemia. TCRdb re-called the reads through MiXCR, storing one row per CDR3 protein. Among about 180,000 distinct CDR3 sequences listed, roughly 65% were seen once. Sequenced input: sorted CD4+, CD8+, or CD8+CD57+ T cells (not recorded which) from PBMCs. Receptors were obtained from a human donor with aplastic anemia. Both conserved end residues are part of each CDR3. The D gene is left open where the match is weak. Clone size appears in some rows only: once, few, many, or a class for an expanded clone.

>TRBD2|TRBJ2-7|NA|TRBV2
CASSEGWLAGVYEQYF
TGTGCCAGCAGTGAAGGTTGGCTAGCGGGGGTTTACGAGCAGTACTTC
>TRBD1|TRBJ2-7|once|TRBV24-1
CATSDPRDSPYEQYF
TGTGCCACCAGTGATCCCCGGGACAGTCCCTACGAGCAGTACTTC
>NA|TRBJ1-5|NA|TRBV19
CASSTPSDRTYSNQPQHF
TGTGCCAGTAGTACCCCCTCAGACAGGACGTATAGCAATCAGCCCCAGCATTTT
>NA|TRBJ2-1|NA|TRBV5-1
CASSAQLGGEQFF
TGTGCCAGCAGCGCCCAGCTAGGTGGTGAGCAGTTCTTC
>NA|TRBJ1-2|NA|TRBV9
CASSVVVNYGYTF
TGTGCCAGCAGCGTAGTAGTTAACTATGGCTACACCTTC
>NA|TRBJ2-1|NA|TRBV20-1
CSLPGPGGGQFF
TGCAGTTTACCGGGGCCCGGGGGCGGGCAGTTCTTC
>TRBD2|TRBJ2-3|once|TRBV24-1
CATSDPSSGGTDTQYF
TGTGCCACCAGTGACCCATCTAGCGGGGGGACAGATACGCAGTATTTT
>NA|TRBJ1-2|NA|TRBV25-1
CASSDRESGDDFYGYTF
TGTGCCAGCAGTGATCGGGAGTCAGGGGATGATTTCTATGGCTACACCTTC
>NA|TRBJ2-7|NA|TRBV9
CASSVGGSSYEQYF
TGTGCCAGCAGCGTAGGTGGTAGCTCCTACGAGCAGTACTTC
>NA|TRBJ2-3|NA|TRBV9
CASSVGRPDTQYF
TGTGCCAGCAGCGTAGGTAGGCCAGATACGCAGTATTTT
>NA|TRBJ2-3|NA|TRBV5-1
CASSHTGAGGTDTQYF
TGTGCCAGCAGCCACACGGGGGCGGGGGGCACAGATACGCAGTATTTT
>NA|TRBJ2-1|NA|TRBV18
CASSPLVWGSNDEQFF
TGTGCCAGCTCACCTTTGGTGTGGGGATCCAATGACGAGCAGTTCTTC
>NA|TRBJ1-1|many|TRBV27
CASSLGRNTEAFF
TGTGCCAGCAGTCTCGGACGGAACACTGAAGCTTTCTTT
>TRBD2|TRBJ2-7|NA|TRBV20-1
CSARQGTSYEQYF
TGCAGTGCTAGACAAGGGACTAGCTACGAGCAGTACTTC
>NA|TRBJ1-1|NA|TRBV19
CASSPFQGQEAFF
TGTGCCAGTAGTCCTTTTCAGGGGCAGGAAGCTTTCTTT
>NA|TRBJ1-2|NA|TRBV3-1
CASSPPSGRRVSF
TGTGCTAGCAGCCCCCCCAGCGGACGCCGAGTCTCCTTC
>NA|TRBJ2-3|few|TRBV6-5
CASSNPDPYNTDTQYF
TGTGCCAGCAGTAACCCGGACCCATATAACACAGATACGCAGTATTTT
>NA|TRBJ1-6|many|TRBV5-1
CASSLGSSPLHF
TGCGCCAGCAGCTTGGGGTCTTCACCCCTCCACTTT
>NA|TRBJ1-5|NA|TRBV2
CAIRDISNQPQHF
TGTGCCATCAGGGACATCTCCAATCAGCCCCAGCATTTT
>TRBD1|TRBJ1-1|many|TRBV6-2/TRBV6-3
CASSDGTGVMNTEAFF
TGTGCCAGCAGCGACGGGACAGGGGTGATGAACACTGAAGCTTTCTTT
>NA|TRBJ2-2|NA|TRBV7-6
CASSLRTEGGELFF
TGTGCCAGCAGCCTGAGGACGGAGGGCGGGGAGCTGTTTTTT
>TRBD2|TRBJ2-1|many|TRBV10-3
CAISESTAGVYNEQFF
TGTGCCATCAGTGAGTCGACAGCGGGGGTCTACAATGAGCAGTTCTTC
>NA|TRBJ1-1|NA|TRBV7-2
CASSLGGTGTEAFF
TGTGCCAGCAGCCTAGGGGGGACGGGCACTGAAGCTTTCTTT
>TRBD1|TRBJ1-2|once|TRBV5-4
CASSAIQGAGGYTF
TGTGCCAGCAGCGCGATACAGGGGGCCGGTGGCTACACCTTC
>NA|TRBJ1-1|many|TRBV13
CASSLVGVANTEAFF
TGTGCCAGCAGCTTAGTGGGGGTCGCAAACACTGAAGCTTTCTTT
>TRBD1|TRBJ2-7|NA|TRBV7-9
CASSPPRDRGVYEQYF
TGTGCCAGCAGCCCCCCCCGGGACAGGGGCGTGTACGAGCAGTACTTC
>NA|TRBJ2-7|many|TRBV27
CASSSSFPPSEQYF
TGTGCCAGCAGTTCTTCATTCCCCCCTAGCGAGCAGTACTTC
>TRBD1|TRBJ2-7|once|TRBV19
CASSRGTGTGEYEQYF
TGTGCCAGTAGTAGAGGCACCGGGACAGGGGAATACGAGCAGTACTTC
>TRBD1|TRBJ1-1|NA|TRBV7-2
CASSPGQGAHNTEAFF
TGTGCCAGCAGCCCGGGACAGGGGGCGCACAACACTGAAGCTTTCTTT
>TRBD1|TRBJ2-1|once|TRBV7-3
CASSPGTGTEQFF
TGTGCCAGCAGCCCAGGGACAGGTACTGAGCAGTTCTTC
>NA|TRBJ2-3|NA|TRBV7-6
CASSFDRADTQYF
TGTGCCAGCAGCTTTGACAGAGCAGATACGCAGTATTTT
>TRBD1|TRBJ2-4|NA|TRBV7-6
CASSPDRGRENIQYF
TGTGCCAGCAGCCCGGACAGGGGGCGCGAAAACATTCAGTACTTC
>NA|TRBJ2-7|few|TRBV4-1
CASSWAYEQYF
TGTGCCAGCAGCTGGGCCTACGAGCAGTACTTC
>NA|TRBJ1-2|NA|TRBV7-2
CASRLTGYGYTF
TGTGCCAGCAGACTTACAGGGTATGGCTACACCTTC
>NA|TRBJ1-1|once|TRBV2
CASSVGDTTEAFF
TGTGCCAGCAGTGTAGGGGACACCACTGAAGCTTTCTTT
>NA|TRBJ1-3|NA|TRBV30
CAWSPTGAGNTIYF
TGTGCCTGGAGCCCGACAGGCGCTGGAAACACCATATATTTT
>NA|TRBJ1-6|few|TRBV9
CASTEGDNSPLHF
TGTGCCAGCACCGAAGGGGATAATTCACCCCTCCACTTT
>NA|TRBJ2-1|NA|TRBV5-1
CASSLLGAHNEQFF
TGCGCCAGCAGCCTCCTGGGGGCTCACAATGAGCAGTTCTTC